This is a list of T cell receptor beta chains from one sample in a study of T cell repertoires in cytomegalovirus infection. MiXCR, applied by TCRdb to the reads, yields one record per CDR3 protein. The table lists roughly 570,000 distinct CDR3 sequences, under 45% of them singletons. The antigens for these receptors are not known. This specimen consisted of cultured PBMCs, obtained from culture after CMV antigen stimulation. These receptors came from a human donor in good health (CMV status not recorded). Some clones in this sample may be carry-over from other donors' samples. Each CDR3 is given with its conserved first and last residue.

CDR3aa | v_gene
CASSLGGAPLQTQYF | TRBV27
CASSLGRALAGDGEQYF | TRBV7-2
CASSFGGGVADTQYF | TRBV7-6
CASSLVLEANYGYTF | TRBV7-2
CASSARDRVHYGYTF | TRBV6-6
CASSQSGRSNEQFF | TRBV4-3
CASSELGTGGDDYGYTF | TRBV25-1
CASSPRGVVGYGYTF | TRBV7-2
CASSLEVSRGGEQYF | TRBV7-2
CASSYGRGLEPQHF | TRBV6-8
CARRQNEQYF | TRBV23-1
CASSARVGAKNIQYF | TRBV2
CASSPRTSGLRF | TRBV5-6
CASSLGKEKLFF | TRBV7-9
CASTKTTGGNTEAVF | TRBV12-3/TRBV12-4
CASSLLSWDRVYDEQFF | TRBV6-6
CASSSRGAAYEQYF | TRBV7-8
CASNPGGWYEQYF | TRBV12-3/TRBV12-4
CASSPRWGGNGYTF | TRBV11-2
CASSRGLAPKADTQYF | TRBV12-3/TRBV12-4
CAISFYGTRGGYGYTF | TRBV10-3
CASSPRQGPIRSGNTIYF | TRBV7-9
CASSLVSQINTEAFF | TRBV7-2
CASSLNRDPNQPQHF | TRBV4-3
CASSKVLLRDTQYF | TRBV11-2
CASSPAGNRGGNYGYTF | TRBV7-2
CASSEDWTADDEQFF | TRBV6-1
CASSSSTSQETQYF | TRBV7-4
CASSLAPGTGVGNTIYF | TRBV4-2
CASSLEEGIEAFF | TRBV5-1
CSASGQGVGSSYEQYF | TRBV20-1
CAIGRLSSTDTQYF | TRBV10-3
CSALSLEQETQYF | TRBV20-1
CASRSTGTLDSVRFF | TRBV11-1
CASSPQGDSSYEQYF | TRBV11-2
CASSQDRKPEDEKLFF | TRBV14
CASSDRRGYNEQFF | TRBV7-2
CASSQLGTRGETQYF | TRBV7-2
CASTRGLSTEAFF | TRBV6-5
CSAIPQIQETQYF | TRBV29-1
CSARLQRSGNTIYF | TRBV20-1